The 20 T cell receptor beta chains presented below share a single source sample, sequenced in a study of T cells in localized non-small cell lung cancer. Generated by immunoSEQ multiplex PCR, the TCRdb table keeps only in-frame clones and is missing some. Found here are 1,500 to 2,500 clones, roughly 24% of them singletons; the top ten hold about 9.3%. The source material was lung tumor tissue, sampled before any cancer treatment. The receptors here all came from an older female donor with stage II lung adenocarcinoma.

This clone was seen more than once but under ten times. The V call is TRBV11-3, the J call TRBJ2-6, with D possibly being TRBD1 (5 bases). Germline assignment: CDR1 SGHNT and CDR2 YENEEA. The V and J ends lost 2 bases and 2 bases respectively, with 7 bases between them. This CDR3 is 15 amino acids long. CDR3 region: CASSLSTAGANVLTF. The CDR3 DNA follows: TGTGCCAGCAGCTTATCGACAGCTGGGGCCAACGTCCTGACTTTC. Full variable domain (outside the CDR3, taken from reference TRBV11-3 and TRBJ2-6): EAGVVQSPRYKIIEKKQPVAFWCNPISGHNTLYWYLQNLGQGPELLIRYENEEAVDDSQLPKDRFSAERLKGVDSTLKIQPAELGDSAVYLCASSLSTAGANVLTFGAGSRLTVL.

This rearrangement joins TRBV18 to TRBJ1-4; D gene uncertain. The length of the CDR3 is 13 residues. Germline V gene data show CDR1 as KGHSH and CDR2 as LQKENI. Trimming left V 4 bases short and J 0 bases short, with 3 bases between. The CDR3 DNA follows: TGTGCCAGCTCACGGCCAACTAATGAAAAACTGTTTTTT. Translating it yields CASSRPTNEKLFF.

In DNA, the CDR3 is TGTGCCTTCTTATCCCTCCAGGGATGGGACACTGAAGCTTTCTTT. It encodes CAFLSLQGWDTEAFF. The rearrangement joins TRBV30 to TRBJ1-1; D is possibly TRBD1 (5 bases). Germline CDR1 and CDR2: GTSNPN and SVGIG (reference sequence). This CDR3 is built from 15 residues. V lost 7 bases, J lost 3 bases, and 21 bases lay in between. Variable domain in full (rest from reference TRBV30 and TRBJ1-1): SQTIHQWPATLVQPVGSPLSLECTVEGTSNPNLYWYRQAAGRGLQLLFYSVGIGQISSEVPQNLSASRPQDRQFILSSKKLLLSDSGFYLCAFLSLQGWDTEAFFGQGTRLTVV.

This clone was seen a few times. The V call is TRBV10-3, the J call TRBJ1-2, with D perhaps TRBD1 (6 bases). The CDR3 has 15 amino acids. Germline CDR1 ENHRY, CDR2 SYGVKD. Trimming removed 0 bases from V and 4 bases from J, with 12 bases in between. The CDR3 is CAISESRTAIYGYTF. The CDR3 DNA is TGTGCCATCAGTGAGTCCCGGACAGCTATCTATGGCTACACCTTC.

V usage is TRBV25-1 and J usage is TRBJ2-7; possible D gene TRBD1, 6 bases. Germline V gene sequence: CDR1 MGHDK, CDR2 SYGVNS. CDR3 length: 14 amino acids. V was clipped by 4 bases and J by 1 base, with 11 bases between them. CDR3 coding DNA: TGTGCCAGCAGTGGGACAGCGTTGTCCTACGAGCAGTACTTC. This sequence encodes CASSGTALSYEQYF.

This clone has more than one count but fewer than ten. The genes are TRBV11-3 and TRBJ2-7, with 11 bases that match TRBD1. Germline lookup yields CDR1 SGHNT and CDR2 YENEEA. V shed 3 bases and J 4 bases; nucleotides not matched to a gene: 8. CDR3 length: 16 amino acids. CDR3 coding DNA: TGTGCCAGCAGCTTTTCTGGACAGGGGGCGAGGTACGAGCAGTACTTC. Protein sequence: CASSFSGQGARYEQYF.

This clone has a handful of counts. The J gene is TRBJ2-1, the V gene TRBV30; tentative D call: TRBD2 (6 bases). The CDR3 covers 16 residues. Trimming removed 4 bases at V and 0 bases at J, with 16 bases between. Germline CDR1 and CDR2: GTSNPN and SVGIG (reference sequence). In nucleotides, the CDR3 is TGTGCCTGGAAGTTGGGCGGGGCTAGCTCCTACAATGAGCAGTTCTTC. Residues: CAWKLGGASSYNEQFF.

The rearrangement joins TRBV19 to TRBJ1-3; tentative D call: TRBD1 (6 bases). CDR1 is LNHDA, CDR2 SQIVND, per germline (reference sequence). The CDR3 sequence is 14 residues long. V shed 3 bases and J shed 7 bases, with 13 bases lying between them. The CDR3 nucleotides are TGTGCCAGTAGTATTGGTGGACAGTGGAACACCATATATTTT. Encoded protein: CASSIGGQWNTIYF.

The DNA for the CDR3 is TGTGCCTGGAGTACCCCTGGGAGCAATCAGCCCCAGCATTTT. Protein product: CAWSTPGSNQPQHF. The rearrangement links TRBV30 to TRBJ1-5; D unresolved. This CDR3 is built from 14 residues. The germline gives CDR1 GTSNPN, CDR2 SVGIG (reference sequence). Trimming cost V 2 bases and J 1 base, with 9 bases left between them.

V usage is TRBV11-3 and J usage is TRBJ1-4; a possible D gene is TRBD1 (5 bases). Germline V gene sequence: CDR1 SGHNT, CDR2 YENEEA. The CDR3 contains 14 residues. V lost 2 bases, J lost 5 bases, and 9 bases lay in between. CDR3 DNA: TGTGCCAGCAGCTTACAGGGACCCAATGAAAAACTGTTTTTT. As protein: CASSLQGPNEKLFF.

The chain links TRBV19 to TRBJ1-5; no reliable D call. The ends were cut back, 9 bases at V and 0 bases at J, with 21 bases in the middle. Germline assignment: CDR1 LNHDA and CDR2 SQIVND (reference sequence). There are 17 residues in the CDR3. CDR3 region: CASRRAPRSYSNQPQHF. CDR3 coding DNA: TGTGCCAGCCGCCGGGCGCCTCGAAGCTATAGCAATCAGCCCCAGCATTTT.

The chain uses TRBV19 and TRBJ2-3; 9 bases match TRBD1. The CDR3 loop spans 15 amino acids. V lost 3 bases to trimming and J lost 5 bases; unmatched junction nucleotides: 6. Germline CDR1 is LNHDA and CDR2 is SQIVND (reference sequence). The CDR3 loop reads CASSMGQGDIDTQYF. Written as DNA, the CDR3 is TGTGCCAGTAGTATGGGACAGGGTGATATAGATACGCAGTATTTT.

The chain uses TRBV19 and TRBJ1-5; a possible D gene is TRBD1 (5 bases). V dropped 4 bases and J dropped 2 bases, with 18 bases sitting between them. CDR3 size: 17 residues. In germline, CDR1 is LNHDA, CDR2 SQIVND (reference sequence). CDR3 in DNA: TGTGCCAGTAGTAGTCGGCAGGGAGGGAATCGCAATCAGCCCCAGCATTTT. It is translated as CASSSRQGGNRNQPQHF. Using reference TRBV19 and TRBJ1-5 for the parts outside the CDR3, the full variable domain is DGGITQSPKYLFRKEGQNVTLSCEQNLNHDAMYWYRQDPGQGLRLIYYSQIVNDFQKGDIAEGYSVSREKKESFPLTVTSAQKNPTAFYLCASSSRQGGNRNQPQHFGDGTRLSIL.

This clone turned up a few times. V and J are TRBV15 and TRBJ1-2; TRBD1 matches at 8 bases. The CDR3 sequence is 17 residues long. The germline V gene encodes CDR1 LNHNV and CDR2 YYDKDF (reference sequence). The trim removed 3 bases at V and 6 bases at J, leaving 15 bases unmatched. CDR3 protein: CATSSYDRGGGRNGYTF. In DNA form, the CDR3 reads TGTGCCACCAGCAGCTATGACAGGGGAGGAGGGCGAAATGGCTACACCTTC.

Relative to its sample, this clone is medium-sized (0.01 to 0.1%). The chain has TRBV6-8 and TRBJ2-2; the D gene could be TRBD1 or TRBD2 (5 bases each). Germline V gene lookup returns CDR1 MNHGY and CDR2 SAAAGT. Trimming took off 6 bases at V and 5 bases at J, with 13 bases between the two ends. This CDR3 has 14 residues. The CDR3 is CASSRDGQTGELFF. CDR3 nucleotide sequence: TGTGCCAGCAGCCGGGACGGGCAAACCGGGGAGCTGTTTTTT.

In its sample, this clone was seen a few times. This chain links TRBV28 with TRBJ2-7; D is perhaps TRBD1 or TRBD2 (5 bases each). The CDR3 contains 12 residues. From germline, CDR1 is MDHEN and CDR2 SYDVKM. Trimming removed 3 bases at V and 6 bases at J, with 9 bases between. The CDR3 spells CASSLMRGEQYF. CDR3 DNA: TGTGCCAGCAGTTTGATGAGGGGCGAGCAGTACTTC.

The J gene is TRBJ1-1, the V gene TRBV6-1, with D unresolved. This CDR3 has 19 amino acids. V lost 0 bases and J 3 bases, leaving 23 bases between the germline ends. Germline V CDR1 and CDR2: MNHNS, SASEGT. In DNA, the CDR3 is TGTGCCAGCAGTGAAGCGGTGTCTGGAACGGGCGGTTTTGACACTGAAGCTTTCTTT. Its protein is CASSEAVSGTGGFDTEAFF.

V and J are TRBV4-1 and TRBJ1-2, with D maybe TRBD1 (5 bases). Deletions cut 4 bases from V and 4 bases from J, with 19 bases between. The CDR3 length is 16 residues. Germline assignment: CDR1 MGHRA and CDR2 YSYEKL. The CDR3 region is CASSRTPDTAGYGYTF. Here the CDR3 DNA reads TGCGCCAGCAGCCGTACCCCGGACACCGCCGGCTATGGCTACACCTTC.

The CDR3 region has the DNA TGTGCCAGCAAGAATCCAGGGGGCGAGTATGAAAAACTGTTTTTT. Translating it yields CASKNPGGEYEKLFF. The chain is built from TRBV19 and TRBJ1-4; 8 nucleotides agree with TRBD1. The CDR3 spans 15 residues. CDR1 and CDR2 (germline): LNHDA, SQIVND (reference sequence). Losses at the gene ends were 9 bases for V and 6 bases for J; bases not matched to a gene: 12. Drawing the rest from reference TRBV19 and TRBJ1-4, the complete variable domain is DGGITQSPKYLFRKEGQNVTLSCEQNLNHDAMYWYRQDPGQGLRLIYYSQIVNDFQKGDIAEGYSVSREKKESFPLTVTSAQKNPTAFYLCASKNPGGEYEKLFFGSGTQLSVL.

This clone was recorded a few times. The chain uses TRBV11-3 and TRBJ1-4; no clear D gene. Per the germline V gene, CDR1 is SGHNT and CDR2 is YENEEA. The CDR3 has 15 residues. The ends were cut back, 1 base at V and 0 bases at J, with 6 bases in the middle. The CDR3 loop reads CASSLVVATNEKLFF. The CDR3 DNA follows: TGTGCCAGCAGCTTAGTGGTTGCAACTAATGAAAAACTGTTTTTT.